The 24 T cell receptor beta chains reported below all come from one sample, sequenced in a study of lymphopenia after photon versus proton radiotherapy. Sequencing was performed with immunoSEQ multiplex PCR; in TCRdb, only in-frame clones are kept and a portion is missing. The sample holds 11,000 to 15,000 clones, 70% to 85% seen once. Sequencing was performed on peripheral blood, taken from a patient treated with photon-based radiotherapy. Every receptor here comes from a man aged 45-60 years with gastric cancer.

This chain links TRBV14 with TRBJ1-3; D is undetermined. The V and J ends lost 1 base and 0 bases respectively, with 10 bases between them. Germline CDR1 SGHDN, CDR2 FVKESK. The CDR3 is made up of 16 amino acids. CDR3 bases: TGTGCCAGCAGCCAAGTGGTGGGGTCCTCTGGAAACACCATATATTTT. Translating gives CASSQVVGSSGNTIYF.

The chain carries TRBV2 and TRBJ2-1, with D maybe TRBD2 (7 bases). Germline V gene data show CDR1 as SNHLY and CDR2 as FYNNEI. V lost 5 bases and J 4 bases, leaving 15 bases between the germline ends. The CDR3 has 15 residues. CDR3 sequence (DNA): TGTGCCAGCAGTCCTGCGGGGGCCATGTACAATGAGCAGTTCTTC. Protein sequence: CASSPAGAMYNEQFF.

This clone was recorded only once. CDR3 in amino acids: CASSLGVYNEQFF. The CDR3 bases are TGCGCCAGCAGCTTGGGTGTGTACAATGAGCAGTTCTTC. V is TRBV5-1 and J is TRBJ2-1; D unresolved. Between the trimmed V and J ends, which lost 0 bases and 4 bases, there was a span of 5 bases. The CDR3 extends over 13 amino acids. The germline V gene has CDR1 SGHRS and CDR2 YFSETQ.

The chain has TRBV6-4 and TRBJ1-1, with a tentative D call TRBD1 (5 bases). The CDR3 consists of 15 residues. The germline V gene has CDR1 MRHNA and CDR2 SNTAGT. With 5 bases removed from V and 1 base from J, the gap between germline ends came to 14 bases. CDR3 sequence (DNA): TGTGCCAGCAGTTCGGACGGGGGGGGGAACACTGAAGCTTTCTTT. Protein product: CASSSDGGGNTEAFF.

J is TRBJ1-2 and V is TRBV11-2; a weak D match, TRBD1 (5 bases). The CDR3 covers 13 residues. V lost 2 bases to trimming and J lost 4 bases, with 8 bases between them. CDR1 is SGHAT and CDR2 is FQNNGV in the germline V gene. The CDR3 region has the DNA TGTGCCAGCAGCTTAATGAGGGGCTATGGCTACACCTTC. Protein: CASSLMRGYGYTF.

Here the CDR3 reads CASSEQQNTEAFF. CDR3 nucleotides: TGCGCCAGCAGTGAGCAGCAGAACACTGAAGCTTTCTTT. This chain connects TRBV10-1 to TRBJ1-1; D is unclear. Trimming pared 2 bases from V and 1 base from J, leaving 5 bases between. The CDR3 sequence is 13 residues long. Germline assignment: CDR1 WNHNN and CDR2 SYGVQD (reference sequence).

This clone is labeled medium-sized. V is TRBV6-6 and J is TRBJ1-1; D gene uncertain. This CDR3 contains 16 residues. V gave up 0 bases and J gave up 5 bases, with 16 bases separating them. Looked up from germline, CDR1 is MNHNY and CDR2 is SVGAGI (reference sequence). CDR3 nucleotide sequence: TGTGCCAGCAGTTACTCGATAAGTGCTACAGAGACTGAAGCTTTCTTT. Residues: CASSYSISATETEAFF.

The count of this clone is one. This chain connects TRBV11-2 to TRBJ1-1; possible D gene TRBD1, 5 bases. This CDR3 spans 14 amino acids. Germline CDR1 reads SGHAT; CDR2 reads FQNNGV. The V end lost 4 bases, the J end lost 0 bases, and 9 bases lay between the germline ends. In nucleotides, the CDR3 is TGTGCCAGCAGCTCTTCGACAGTGAACACTGAAGCTTTCTTT. Its translation is CASSSSTVNTEAFF.

The chain joins TRBV25-1 to TRBJ2-3, with D possibly matching TRBD1 (5 bases). Germline CDR1 reads MGHDK; CDR2 reads SYGVNS. CDR3 length equals 15 residues. V was shortened by 2 bases and J by 3 bases, with 12 bases between the two germline ends. The CDR3 sequence is CASSERGRRTDTQYF. The CDR3 DNA is TGTGCCAGCAGTGAAAGGGGCAGGCGGACAGATACGCAGTATTTT.

The rearrangement uses TRBV6-5 and TRBJ2-7; maybe TRBD2 (5 bases). V was trimmed by 6 bases and J by 2 bases, leaving 14 bases between them. The CDR3 loop spans 14 amino acids. Per germline, CDR1 MNHEY and CDR2 SVGAGI. The CDR3 sequence: CASRRTGDTYEQYF. In DNA form, the CDR3 reads TGTGCCAGCAGGAGGACTGGAGATACCTACGAGCAGTACTTC.

This chain joins TRBV27 and TRBJ2-1, with 9 bases fitting TRBD1. The length of the CDR3 is 14 residues. Losses at the gene ends were 1 base for V and 8 bases for J; bases not matched to a gene: 3. Germline V gene data show CDR1 as MNHEY and CDR2 as SMNVEV (reference sequence). CDR3 sequence (DNA): TGTGCCAGCAGTTTATGGGGACAGGGACATGAGCAGTTCTTC. Protein: CASSLWGQGHEQFF.

The V and J genes are TRBV5-1 and TRBJ1-6; no reliable D call. Germline V CDR1 and CDR2: SGHRS, YFSETQ. Between the trimmed V and J ends, which lost 2 bases and 10 bases, there was a span of 13 bases. The CDR3 contains 14 residues. CDR3 amino acids: CASSLDIIWSPLHF. The CDR3 bases are TGCGCCAGCAGCTTAGACATCATATGGTCACCCCTCCACTTT.

This chain connects TRBV15 to TRBJ2-3; tentatively, D is TRBD1 (5 bases). The germline V and J ends were trimmed by 0 bases and 0 bases, with 10 bases remaining between them. CDR3 length: 16 residues. CDR1 is LNHNV, CDR2 YYDKDF, per germline (reference sequence). The CDR3 bases are TGTGCCACCAGCAGAGATCAACAGGCGAGCACAGATACGCAGTATTTT. Amino acid sequence: CATSRDQQASTDTQYF.

V is TRBV30 and J is TRBJ1-5, with D possibly matching TRBD1 (5 bases). Germline-derived CDR1 and CDR2 are GTSNPN and SVGIG (reference sequence). V lost 3 bases and J lost 5, with 14 bases in between. The CDR3 runs 14 residues. The CDR3 here is CAWRDSGYDQPQHF. Here the CDR3 DNA reads TGTGCCTGGAGAGACTCAGGGTACGATCAGCCCCAGCATTTT.

This chain uses TRBV27 with TRBJ2-7; D ambiguous. The CDR3 has 13 residues. In germline, CDR1 is MNHEY, CDR2 SMNVEV (reference sequence). Trimming shortened V by 6 bases and J by 1 base, and 10 bases separated the two germline ends. CDR3 sequence: CASRDAFSYEQYV. The CDR3 DNA is TGTGCCAGCAGGGACGCTTTTTCCTACGAGCAGTACGTC.

V usage is TRBV5-5 and J usage is TRBJ2-5, with D possibly TRBD2 on 7 matching bases. There are 16 residues in the CDR3. The germline CDR1 and CDR2 sequences are SGHKS and YYEKEE (reference sequence). V lost 0 bases and J 5 bases, leaving 17 bases between the germline ends. CDR3 residues: CASSLALGGARETQYF. The CDR3 nucleotides are TGTGCCAGCAGCTTGGCTTTGGGGGGGGCGAGGGAGACCCAGTACTTC. Based on the CDR3 plus reference TRBV5-5 and TRBJ2-5, the full variable domain is DAGVTQSPTHLIKTRGQQVTLRCSPISGHKSVSWYQQVLGQGPQFIFQYYEKEERGRGNFPDRFSARQFPNYSSELNVNALLLGDSALYLCASSLALGGARETQYFGPGTRLLVL.

The V and J genes are TRBV7-9 and TRBJ2-1; 7 nucleotides agree with TRBD1. CDR3 length: 15 residues. J lost 8 bases, V lost 2 bases, and 9 bases had no gene match. Germline loops: CDR1 SEHNR, CDR2 FQNEAQ (reference sequence). The CDR3 DNA reads as TGTGCCAGCAGCTTATCGAGGGGGCGCATGCATGAGCAGTTCTTC. As protein: CASSLSRGRMHEQFF. Complete variable domain (other parts from reference TRBV7-9 and TRBJ2-1): DTGVSQNPRHKITKRGQNVTFRCDPISEHNRLYWYRQTLGQGPEFLTYFQNEAQLEKSRLLSDRFSAERPKGSFSTLEIQRTEQGDSAMYLCASSLSRGRMHEQFFGPGTRLTVL.

V and J are TRBV6-6 and TRBJ1-1; D is undetermined. Germline CDR1 and CDR2: MNHNY and SVGAGI (reference sequence). With 0 bases removed from V and 3 bases from J, the gap between germline ends came to 8 bases. The CDR3 runs to 14 residues. The CDR3: CASSYSWGDTEAFF. In DNA, the CDR3 is TGTGCCAGCAGTTACTCTTGGGGTGACACTGAAGCTTTCTTT.

This clone was picked up one time. This chain connects TRBV7-2 to TRBJ1-5; D is unclear. This CDR3 is 16 amino acids long. Germline values: CDR1 SGHTA, CDR2 FQGNSA. V was cut by 1 base and J by 1 base, with 11 bases left in between. The CDR3 DNA is TGTGCCAGCAGCTTAGTCGCAGTCATCAGCAATCAGCCCCAGCATTTT. This translates into CASSLVAVISNQPQHF.

This clone came up once. This sequence joins TRBV4-1 and TRBJ2-3, with 9 bases aligning to TRBD2. V shed 0 bases, J shed 8 bases, and the junction held 12 bases outside the gene matches. The CDR3 is 17 amino acids. CDR1 is MGHRA, CDR2 YSYEKL, per germline. CDR3 sequence (DNA): TGCGCCAGCAGCCAAGATCCCGCGGGGGGGCGATATGCTACGCAGTATTTT. This codes for CASSQDPAGGRYATQYF.

This sequence joins TRBV6-6 and TRBJ1-3; TRBD1 might be the D (6 bases). Germline assignment: CDR1 MNHNY and CDR2 SVGAGI (reference sequence). Between the trimmed V and J ends, which lost 6 bases and 0 bases, there was a span of 9 bases. The CDR3 contains 14 residues. The CDR3 DNA is TGTGCCAGCAGCAGGGGTAACTCTGGAAACACCATATATTTT. Protein sequence: CASSRGNSGNTIYF.

The rearrangement links TRBV7-2 to TRBJ2-7; either TRBD1 or TRBD2 may fit D (5 bases each). CDR1 and CDR2 from the germline V gene are SGHTA and FQGNSA. The CDR3 extends over 13 amino acids. Trimming removed 2 bases from V and 7 bases from J, with 12 bases in between. The CDR3 region is CASSLSRDREQYV. The CDR3 DNA sequence: TGTGCCAGCAGCTTATCCCGGGACCGAGAGCAGTACGTC.

DNA for the CDR3: TGTGCCAGCCGAGGACAGGGGGCAGGTGGCAATCAGCCCCAGCATTTT. It yields the protein CASRGQGAGGNQPQHF. The chain uses TRBV19 and TRBJ1-5; the match to TRBD1 covers 11 bases. In germline, CDR1 is LNHDA, CDR2 SQIVND (reference sequence). This CDR3 comprises 16 residues. The trim removed 9 bases at V and 2 bases at J, leaving 9 bases unmatched.

This clone was counted a single time. The chain couples TRBV12-5 to TRBJ1-1; possibly TRBD1 for D (5 bases). Germline V gene lookup returns CDR1 LGHNT and CDR2 FRNRAP. The V end was cut by 3 bases, the J end by 0 bases, with 8 bases between. The CDR3 spans 14 residues. CDR3 residues: CASGLGDLNTEAFF. CDR3 nucleotide sequence: TGTGCTAGTGGTTTAGGGGACCTGAACACTGAAGCTTTCTTT.